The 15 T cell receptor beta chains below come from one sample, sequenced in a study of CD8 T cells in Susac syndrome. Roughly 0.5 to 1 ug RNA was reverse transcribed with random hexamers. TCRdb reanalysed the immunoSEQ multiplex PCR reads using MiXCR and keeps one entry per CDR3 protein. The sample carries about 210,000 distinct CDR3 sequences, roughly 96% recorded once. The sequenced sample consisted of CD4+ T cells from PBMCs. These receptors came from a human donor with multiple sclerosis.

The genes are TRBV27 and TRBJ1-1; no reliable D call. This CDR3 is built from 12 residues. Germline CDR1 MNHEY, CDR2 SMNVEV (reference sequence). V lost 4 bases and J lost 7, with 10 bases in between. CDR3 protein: CASSSVGSEAFF. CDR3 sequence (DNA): TGTGCCAGCAGTTCGGTGGGCAGTGAAGCTTTCTTT.

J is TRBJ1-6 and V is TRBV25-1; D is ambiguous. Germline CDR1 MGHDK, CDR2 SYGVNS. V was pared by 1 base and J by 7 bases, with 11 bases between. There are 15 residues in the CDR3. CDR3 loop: CASSELSGLNSPLHF. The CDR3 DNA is TGTGCCAGCAGTGAATTATCCGGATTAAATTCACCCCTCCACTTT.

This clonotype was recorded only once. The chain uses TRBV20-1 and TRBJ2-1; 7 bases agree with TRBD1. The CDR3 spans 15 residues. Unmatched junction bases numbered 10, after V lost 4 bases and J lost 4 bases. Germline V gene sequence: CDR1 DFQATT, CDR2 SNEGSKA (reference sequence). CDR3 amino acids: CSAKPTGYQYNEQFF. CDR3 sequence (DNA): TGCAGTGCTAAGCCGACAGGGTACCAATACAATGAGCAGTTCTTC.

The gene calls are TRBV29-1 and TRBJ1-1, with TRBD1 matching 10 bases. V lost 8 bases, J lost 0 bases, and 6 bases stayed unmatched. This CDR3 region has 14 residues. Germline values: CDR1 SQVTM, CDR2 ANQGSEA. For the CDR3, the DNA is TGCAGCTTCTGGGGACAGGGGATGAACACTGAAGCTTTCTTT. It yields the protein CSFWGQGMNTEAFF.

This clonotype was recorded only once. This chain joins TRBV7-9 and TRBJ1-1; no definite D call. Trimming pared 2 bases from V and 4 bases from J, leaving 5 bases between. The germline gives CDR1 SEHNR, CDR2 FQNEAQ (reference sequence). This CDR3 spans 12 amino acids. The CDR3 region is CASSLFSTEAFF. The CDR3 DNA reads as TGTGCCAGCAGCTTATTTAGCACTGAAGCTTTCTTT. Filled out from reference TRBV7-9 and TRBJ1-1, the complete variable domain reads DTGVSQNPRHKITKRGQNVTFRCDPISEHNRLYWYRQTLGQGPEFLTYFQNEAQLEKSRLLSDRFSAERPKGSFSTLEIQRTEQGDSAMYLCASSLFSTEAFFGQGTRLTVV.

CDR3 loop: CASSFADNQPQHF. CDR3 nucleotides: TGTGCCAGCAGCTTTGCAGACAATCAGCCCCAGCATTTT. The chain links TRBV11-1 to TRBJ1-5, with D unclear. V was pared by 3 bases and J by 3 bases, with 6 bases between. The CDR3 spans 13 residues. The germline V gene encodes CDR1 SGHAT and CDR2 FQDESV (reference sequence).

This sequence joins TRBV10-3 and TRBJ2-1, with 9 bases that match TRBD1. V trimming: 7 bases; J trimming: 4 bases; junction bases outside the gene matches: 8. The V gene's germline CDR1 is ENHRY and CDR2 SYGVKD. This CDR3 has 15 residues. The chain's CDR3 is CAINSGQGLYNEQFF. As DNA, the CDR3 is TGTGCCATCAACTCAGGACAGGGGTTATACAATGAGCAGTTCTTC.

CDR3 region: CSVEQGGTEAFF. The CDR3 nucleotides are TGCAGCGTTGAACAGGGAGGGACTGAAGCTTTCTTT. This sequence joins TRBV29-1 and TRBJ1-1; possible D gene TRBD1, 5 bases. Trimming removed 2 bases from V and 5 bases from J, with 9 bases in between. The germline V gene encodes CDR1 SQVTM and CDR2 ANQGSEA. The CDR3 is 12 residues long.

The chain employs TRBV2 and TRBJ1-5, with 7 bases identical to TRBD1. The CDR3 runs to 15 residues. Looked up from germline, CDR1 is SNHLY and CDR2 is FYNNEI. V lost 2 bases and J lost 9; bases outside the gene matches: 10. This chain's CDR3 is CASSESRQGRTPQHF. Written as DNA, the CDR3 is TGTGCCAGCAGTGAATCCAGACAGGGAAGGACGCCCCAGCATTTT.

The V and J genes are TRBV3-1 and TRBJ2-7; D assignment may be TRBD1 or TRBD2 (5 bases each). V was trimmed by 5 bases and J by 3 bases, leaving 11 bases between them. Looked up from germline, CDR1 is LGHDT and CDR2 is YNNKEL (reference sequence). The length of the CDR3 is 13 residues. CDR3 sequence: CASSWGPNYEQYF. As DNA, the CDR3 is TGTGCCAGCAGCTGGGGACCAAACTACGAGCAGTACTTC.

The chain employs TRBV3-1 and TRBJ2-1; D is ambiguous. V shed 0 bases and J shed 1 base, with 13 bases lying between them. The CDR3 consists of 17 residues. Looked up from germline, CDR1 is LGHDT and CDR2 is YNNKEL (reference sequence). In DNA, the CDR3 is TGTGCCAGCAGCCAAGATCATAAAGTTCAGTCCTACAATGAGCAGTTCTTC. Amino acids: CASSQDHKVQSYNEQFF.

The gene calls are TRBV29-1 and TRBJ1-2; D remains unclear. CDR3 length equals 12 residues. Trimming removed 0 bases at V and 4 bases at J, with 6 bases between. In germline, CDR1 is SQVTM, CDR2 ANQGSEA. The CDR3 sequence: CSVEDPTYGYTF. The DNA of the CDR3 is TGCAGCGTTGAAGATCCCACCTATGGCTACACCTTC.

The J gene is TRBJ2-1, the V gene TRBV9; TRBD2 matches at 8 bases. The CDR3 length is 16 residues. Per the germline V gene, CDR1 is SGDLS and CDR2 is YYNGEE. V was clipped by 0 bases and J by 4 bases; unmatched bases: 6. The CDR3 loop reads CASSVAGTSRYNEQFF. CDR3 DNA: TGTGCCAGCAGCGTAGCAGGGACTAGTCGGTACAATGAGCAGTTCTTC. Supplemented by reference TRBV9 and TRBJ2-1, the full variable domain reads DSGVTQTPKHLITATGQRVTLRCSPRSGDLSVYWYQQSLDQGLQFLIQYYNGEERAKGNILERFSAQQFPDLHSELNLSSLELGDSALYFCASSVAGTSRYNEQFFGPGTRLTVL.

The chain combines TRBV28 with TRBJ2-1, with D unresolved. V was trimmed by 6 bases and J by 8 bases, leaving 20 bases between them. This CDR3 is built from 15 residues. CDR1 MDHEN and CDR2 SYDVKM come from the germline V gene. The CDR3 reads CASSLMGGEKDEQFF. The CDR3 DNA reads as TGTGCCAGCAGCCTGATGGGCGGAGAGAAGGATGAGCAGTTCTTC.

CDR3 bases: TGTGCCAGCAGTTCGTTCCTGGGTTCTCTAGCTGGGGCCAACGTCCTGACTTTC. Protein sequence: CASSSFLGSLAGANVLTF. The chain uses TRBV28 and TRBJ2-6; no clear D. The germline CDR1 and CDR2 sequences are MDHEN and SYDVKM. V lost 4 bases to trimming and J lost 2 bases, with 18 bases between them. The length of the CDR3 is 18 residues.